The 30 T cell receptor beta chains given below trace back to one sample, sequenced in a study of identical twins. TCRdb reanalysed the 5' RACE reads using MiXCR and keeps one entry per CDR3 protein. The table shows 400,000 or so distinct CDR3 sequences, with roughly 9% occurring only once. Sequencing used naive T cells sorted from blood. These TCRs come from a woman aged 50 to 60 in good health.

In its sample, this clonotype was seen many times. The genes are TRBV12-3 or TRBV12-4 and TRBJ2-5, with a possible D match to TRBD1 (6 bases). V gave up 5 bases and J gave up 2 bases, with 12 bases separating them. The CDR3 sequence is 14 residues long. The CDR3: CASSPGQWQETQYF. DNA for the CDR3: TGTGCCAGCAGTCCAGGACAGTGGCAAGAGACCCAGTACTTC.

This clonotype was found many times. The CDR3 nucleotides are TGTGCCAGCAGTTTAGGGCGTGGTTTGGGGAATGAGCAGTTCTTC. Protein sequence: CASSLGRGLGNEQFF. The chain couples TRBV12-3 or TRBV12-4 to TRBJ2-1; D is unresolved. Between the trimmed V and J ends, which lost 1 base and 7 bases, there was a span of 14 bases. The CDR3 covers 15 residues.

This clonotype was seen a handful of times. CDR3 DNA: TGTGCCAGCAGCCCCCGGGACAGGGTGGGCGGGGAGCTGTTTTTT. Protein sequence: CASSPRDRVGGELFF. The chain is built from TRBV9 and TRBJ2-2; 9 bases map to TRBD1. The germline CDR1 and CDR2 sequences are SGDLS and YYNGEE. This CDR3 is 15 amino acids long. Trimming removed 4 bases from V and 7 bases from J; junction bases left unmatched: 8.

The sample holds many counts of this clonotype. This chain connects TRBV12-3 or TRBV12-4 to TRBJ2-1; a possible D gene is TRBD2 (6 bases). V shed 6 bases and J shed 8 bases, with 17 bases lying between them. CDR3 length: 14 amino acids. CDR3 DNA sequence: TGTGCCAGCAGGCCGGGACTTTGGAACCATGAGCAGTTCTTC. This codes for CASRPGLWNHEQFF.

This clonotype has just a few counts. The chain employs TRBV20-1 and TRBJ1-5, with D unclear. The germline CDR1 and CDR2 sequences are DFQATT and SNEGSKA (reference sequence). The CDR3 runs to 14 residues. V was cut by 2 bases and J by 0 bases, with 8 bases left in between. The CDR3 is CSARRAYSNQPQHF. DNA of the CDR3: TGCAGTGCTAGAAGGGCATATAGCAATCAGCCCCAGCATTTT.

This clonotype was counted ten times or more. The chain has TRBV6-6 and TRBJ2-2; 9 bases match TRBD2. The CDR3 loop spans 15 amino acids. The J segment lost 5 bases and the V segment lost 7 bases, leaving 8 bases of the junction unmatched. Germline V gene data show CDR1 as MNHNY and CDR2 as SVGAGI (reference sequence). CDR3 protein: CASTGSGRNTGELFF. CDR3 in DNA: TGTGCCAGCACAGGAAGCGGGAGGAATACCGGGGAGCTGTTTTTT.

The rearrangement links TRBV20-1 to TRBJ2-5; TRBD2 aligns across 9 bases. The CDR3 sequence is 16 residues long. Looked up from germline, CDR1 is DFQATT and CDR2 is SNEGSKA (reference sequence). J gave up 5 bases and V 5 bases, and 15 bases lay outside the gene matches. DNA of the CDR3: TGCAGTGCTCCCTACCTGGGGCGGGAGGGCCTCGAGACCCAGTACTTC. Amino acid sequence: CSAPYLGREGLETQYF.

A few counts support this clonotype. The V and J genes are TRBV7-9 and TRBJ2-1, with TRBD2 matching 11 bases. The CDR3 is made up of 16 amino acids. After removal of 2 bases from V and 7 bases from J, the junction contained 7 bases not matched to a gene. Germline lookup yields CDR1 SEHNR and CDR2 FQNEAQ (reference sequence). As DNA, the CDR3 is TGTGCCAGCAGCTTAAGGACTAGCGGGCTTTGGAATGAGCAGTTCTTC. Translating it yields CASSLRTSGLWNEQFF.

Turning to this clonotype: Just one base apart from a much larger clone, this may be a read error. The chain combines TRBV7-2 with TRBJ1-1; D unclear. In germline, CDR1 is SGHTA, CDR2 FQGNSA. V dropped 0 bases and J dropped 1 base, with 3 bases sitting between them. CDR3 size: 13 residues. The CDR3 DNA follows: TGTGCCAGCAGCTTAGCGGCGAACACTGAAGCTTTCTTT. Its translation is CASSLAANTEAFF.

This clonotype appeared a few times. This rearrangement joins TRBV7-8 to TRBJ2-7; D may be TRBD2 (6 bases). V shed 2 bases and J shed 3 bases, with 11 bases lying between them. The CDR3 covers 14 residues. Germline lookup yields CDR1 SGHVS and CDR2 FQNEAQ. Here the CDR3 DNA reads TGTGCCAGCAGCTTAAGCGGGCGAGTCTACGAGCAGTACGTC. Its translation: CASSLSGRVYEQYV.

This clonotype was found many times. The chain employs TRBV24-1 and TRBJ2-3, with TRBD1 matching 10 bases. The length of the CDR3 is 12 residues. Germline CDR1 reads KGHDR; CDR2 reads SFDVKD. V lost 11 bases and J lost 5; bases outside the gene matches: 3. The CDR3 DNA is TGTGCCATAGGACAGGGGGGAGATACGCAGTATTTT. Amino acid sequence: CAIGQGGDTQYF.

This clonotype appeared many times. The chain carries TRBV5-1 and TRBJ1-1, with a tentative D call TRBD1 (6 bases). Germline CDR1 SGHRS, CDR2 YFSETQ. The CDR3 has 14 residues. V lost 0 bases and J lost 4, with 10 bases in between. CDR3 residues: CASSLENRATEAFF. CDR3 nucleotide sequence: TGCGCCAGCAGCTTGGAGAACAGGGCCACTGAAGCTTTCTTT. Using reference TRBV5-1 and TRBJ1-1 for the parts outside the CDR3, the full variable domain is KAGVTQTPRYLIKTRGQQVTLSCSPISGHRSVSWYQQTPGQGLQFLFEYFSETQRNKGNFPGRFSGRQFSNSRSEMNVSTLELGDSALYLCASSLENRATEAFFGQGTRLTVV.

This clonotype was seen at least ten times. CDR3 amino acids: CASSQEPGGLREQFF. The CDR3 DNA reads as TGTGCCAGCAGCCAAGAACCGGGAGGGCTTAGGGAGCAGTTCTTC. The chain links TRBV3-1 to TRBJ2-1, with 8 bases that match TRBD2. The V gene end was trimmed by 0 bases and the J gene end by 10 bases; junction bases not matched to a gene: 8. This CDR3 comprises 15 residues. Germline CDR1 reads LGHDT; CDR2 reads YNNKEL (reference sequence).

The V gene is TRBV6-5, the J gene TRBJ2-5, with 7 bases matching TRBD1. Germline assignment: CDR1 MNHEY and CDR2 SVGAGI. Trimming took 5 bases from V and 2 from J; bases not matched to a gene: 20. CDR3 length: 19 amino acids. This CDR3 reads CASSKYSTGLGPSQETQYF. The CDR3 nucleotides read TGTGCCAGCAGTAAATATTCGACAGGGTTGGGACCCTCGCAAGAGACCCAGTACTTC.

With respect to this clonotype: The conserved phenylalanine or tryptophan normally closing the CDR3 is absent here, so this likely arose from a read error. This chain links TRBV6-1 with TRBJ2-3, with TRBD1 matching over 8 bases. There are 15 residues in the CDR3. Germline CDR1 and CDR2: MNHNS and SASEGT. With V trimmed by 4 bases and J by 2 bases, 5 bases remained unmatched. The CDR3: CASSVRDRYTDTQYY. The CDR3 bases are TGTGCCAGCAGTGTTCGGGACAGGTACACAGATACGCAGTATTAT.

This clonotype was observed at least ten times. V is TRBV5-6 and J is TRBJ1-1; no definite D call. V was shortened by 3 bases and J by 1 base, with 4 bases between the two germline ends. This CDR3 has 12 residues. The germline V gene encodes CDR1 SGHDT and CDR2 YYEEEE. The CDR3 protein is CASSWWNTEAFF. The CDR3 coding sequence is TGTGCCAGCAGCTGGTGGAACACTGAAGCTTTCTTT.

CDR3 sequence: CASSRTDIMNTEAFF. As DNA, the CDR3 is TGTGCCAGCTCCCGGACGGACATTATGAACACTGAAGCTTTCTTT. V usage is TRBV18 and J usage is TRBJ1-1, with D perhaps matching TRBD1 (5 bases). The CDR3 runs to 15 residues. Deletions cut 6 bases from V and 0 bases from J, with 14 bases between. The germline V gene has CDR1 KGHSH and CDR2 LQKENI.

In this sample, this clonotype turned up many times. CDR3 protein: CASAAGLFTGELFF. The CDR3 DNA is TGTGCCAGCGCGGCAGGGTTGTTCACCGGGGAGCTGTTTTTT. V and J are TRBV6-5 and TRBJ2-2; tentative D call: TRBD1 (5 bases). Germline values: CDR1 MNHEY, CDR2 SVGAGI. This CDR3 has 14 amino acids. The germline V and J ends were trimmed by 8 bases and 4 bases, with 14 bases remaining between them.

This clonotype was detected only a few times. The chain combines TRBV5-1 with TRBJ2-3; 11 nucleotides align to TRBD2. J was trimmed by 1 base and V by 3 bases; bases with no gene match: 16. Looked up from germline, CDR1 is SGHRS and CDR2 is YFSETQ. The CDR3 has 20 amino acids. CDR3 in amino acids: CASSWMEIVAGGPGTDTQYF. The DNA for the CDR3 is TGCGCCAGCAGCTGGATGGAGATTGTAGCGGGAGGGCCGGGCACAGATACGCAGTATTTT.

Worth noting for this clonotype: A much larger clone lies one base from this, so it may be a read error. The CDR3 coding sequence is TGTACCAGCAGCCCTCGGACTAGCGGGAGAGGTGAGCAGTTCTTC. It is translated as CTSSPRTSGRGEQFF. V is TRBV3-1 and J is TRBJ2-1, with 13 nucleotides matching TRBD2. The CDR3 has 15 amino acids. CDR1 LGHDT and CDR2 YNNKEL come from the germline V gene (reference sequence).

In its sample, this clonotype was seen a few times. The chain couples TRBV29-1 to TRBJ1-1; 9 nucleotides agree with TRBD1. The CDR3 loop spans 14 amino acids. CDR1 is SQVTM and CDR2 is ANQGSEA in the germline V gene. J lost 4 bases, V lost 7 bases, and 10 bases had no gene match. CDR3 nucleotides: TGCAGCGGTATACAGGGGGCATACGTCACTGAAGCTTTCTTT. It translates to CSGIQGAYVTEAFF.

This clonotype showed up many times. J is TRBJ2-4 and V is TRBV20-1; 7 positions match TRBD1. The CDR3 is 13 residues long. The V gene end was trimmed by 4 bases and the J gene end by 8 bases; junction bases not matched to a gene: 8. The germline V gene encodes CDR1 DFQATT and CDR2 SNEGSKA (reference sequence). CDR3 bases: TGCAGTGCTAATGACAGGGTGGAGGACATTCAGTACTTC. This encodes CSANDRVEDIQYF.

V usage is TRBV3-1 and J usage is TRBJ1-3; TRBD1 might be the D (5 bases). This CDR3 region has 14 residues. V lost 8 bases, J lost 4 bases, and 15 bases lay in between. Per the germline V gene, CDR1 is LGHDT and CDR2 is YNNKEL (reference sequence). CDR3: CASRPSGTGNTIYF. CDR3 in DNA: TGTGCCAGCCGACCCTCCGGGACGGGAAACACCATATATTTT.

This clonotype occurred many times. The J gene is TRBJ2-1, the V gene TRBV7-7, with D hard to call. Germline V gene sequence: CDR1 SSHAT, CDR2 FNYEAQ (reference sequence). Trimming took 1 base from V and 0 from J, leaving 7 bases between them. The CDR3 is made up of 15 amino acids. The CDR3 region is CASSLGEGSYNEQFF. As DNA, the CDR3 is TGTGCCAGCAGCTTAGGGGAAGGCTCCTACAATGAGCAGTTCTTC.

This clonotype has more than one count but fewer than ten. The chain is built from TRBV19 and TRBJ1-3; D ambiguous. The germline gives CDR1 LNHDA, CDR2 SQIVND (reference sequence). The V gene lost 6 bases and the J gene lost 4 bases, with 10 bases spanning the gap. This CDR3 is built from 13 residues. The CDR3 spells CASSGQRGNTIYF. The CDR3 region has the DNA TGTGCCAGTAGCGGGCAACGAGGAAACACCATATATTTT. The full variable domain, its missing parts supplied by reference TRBV19 and TRBJ1-3, is DGGITQSPKYLFRKEGQNVTLSCEQNLNHDAMYWYRQDPGQGLRLIYYSQIVNDFQKGDIAEGYSVSREKKESFPLTVTSAQKNPTAFYLCASSGQRGNTIYFGEGSWLTVV.

This chain connects TRBV5-1 to TRBJ2-5; 8 nucleotides agree with TRBD2. This CDR3 has 16 amino acids. Germline CDR1 SGHRS, CDR2 YFSETQ. Trimming took 1 base from V and 1 from J; bases not matched to a gene: 6. CDR3 protein: CASSLITSGSQETQYF. As DNA, the CDR3 is TGCGCCAGCAGCTTGATTACTAGCGGATCCCAAGAGACCCAGTACTTC.

For this clonotype: A clone one base away is much larger, so this may be a read error. The rearrangement joins TRBV12-3 or TRBV12-4 to TRBJ2-1; D may be TRBD2 (7 bases). Trimming left V 6 bases short and J 2 bases short, with 14 bases between. This CDR3 contains 15 residues. The CDR3 nucleotides read TGTGCCAGCAGCACAGGGAGCGGGGCCTACAATGAGCAGTTCTTC. Translation gives CASSTGSGAYNEQFF.

The chain links TRBV25-1 to TRBJ2-3; D remains unclear. The CDR3 extends over 12 amino acids. The germline V gene has CDR1 MGHDK and CDR2 SYGVNS. V lost 8 bases, J lost 2 bases, and 8 bases lay in between. This CDR3 is CASGRITDTQYF. CDR3 coding DNA: TGTGCCAGCGGGCGGATCACAGATACGCAGTATTTT.

This clonotype showed up just a few times. The chain carries TRBV19 and TRBJ2-5, with 10 bases that match TRBD2. The CDR3 runs 14 residues. CDR1 and CDR2 (germline): LNHDA, SQIVND (reference sequence). The trim removed 8 bases at V and 4 bases at J, leaving 7 bases unmatched. The CDR3 bases are TGTGCCAGTCGGAGCGGGAGGGCCTTAGAGACCCAGTACTTC. Protein product: CASRSGRALETQYF.

This clonotype has a handful of counts. The chain employs TRBV20-1 and TRBJ1-5; possibly TRBD1 for D (5 bases). Trimming shortened V by 0 bases and J by 0 bases, and 6 bases separated the two germline ends. Germline CDR1 and CDR2: DFQATT and SNEGSKA (reference sequence). This CDR3 has 14 amino acids. The CDR3 here is CSARDRGSNQPQHF. The DNA of the CDR3 is TGCAGTGCTAGAGATAGGGGTAGCAATCAGCCCCAGCATTTT.